The 32 T cell receptor beta chains in this list originate from one sample, sequenced in a study of human T cells and chemical hapten exposure. Time point denoted: healthy volunteer bleed at 6 weeks. Unfractionated whole blood served as the source for total RNA extraction. TCRdb independently ran MiXCR on the RACE reads; one entry per CDR3 protein. The data hold 40,000 to 45,000 distinct CDR3 sequences, with around 4% observed a single time. The specimen sequenced was whole blood. The receptors were gathered from a human donor in good health. Some clones in this sample may be carry-over from other donors' samples.

The genes are TRBV19 and TRBJ2-1; perhaps TRBD1 as D (5 bases). Germline CDR1 LNHDA, CDR2 SQIVND (reference sequence). This CDR3 is 16 amino acids long. The V gene lost 8 bases and the J gene lost 7 bases, with 24 bases spanning the gap. The CDR3 region is CASADRGKGAQNEQFF. The DNA of the CDR3 is TGTGCCAGTGCCGATCGTGGAAAAGGGGCACAGAATGAGCAGTTCTTC.

This clonotype was counted at least ten times. The chain is built from TRBV6-2 or TRBV6-3 and TRBJ2-1, with 7 bases aligning to TRBD2. CDR1 is MNHEY and CDR2 is SVGEGT in the germline V gene. The CDR3 sequence is 17 residues long. V lost 1 base to trimming and J lost 6 bases; unmatched junction nucleotides: 12. The CDR3 region is CASSYWQGLAVANEQFF. Written as DNA, the CDR3 is TGTGCCAGCAGTTACTGGCAGGGCCTAGCGGTCGCCAATGAGCAGTTCTTC.

At least ten counts were recorded for this clonotype. V usage is TRBV6-2 or TRBV6-3 and J usage is TRBJ2-1; 11 bases are shared with TRBD2. Germline trimming cut 6 bases from V and 3 bases from J; bases unmatched to any gene: 7. The CDR3 has 16 amino acids. Per germline, CDR1 MNHEY and CDR2 SVGEGT. The DNA of the CDR3 is TGTGCCAGCAGCCCCCCCGGGACTAGCGGCTACAATGAGCAGTTCTTC. Amino acid sequence: CASSPPGTSGYNEQFF.

In this sample, this clonotype turned up many times. The chain combines TRBV12-3 or TRBV12-4 with TRBJ1-1; 8 nucleotides match TRBD1. The CDR3 spans 15 residues. J was trimmed by 0 bases and V by 5 bases; bases with no gene match: 5. This CDR3 is CASSTRQGMNTEAFF. The CDR3 nucleotides are TGTGCCAGCAGTACCAGACAGGGGATGAACACTGAAGCTTTCTTT.

This clonotype was observed at least ten times. This chain links TRBV29-1 with TRBJ2-1; weak D call: TRBD2 (5 bases). Trimming stripped 4 bases from V and 3 bases from J, with 13 bases between. Germline CDR1 and CDR2: SQVTM and ANQGSEA. The CDR3 runs to 14 residues. The CDR3 bases are TGCAGCGTTGGGAGGATAGCTAACTACAATGAGCAGTTCTTC. It is translated as CSVGRIANYNEQFF.

In its sample, this clonotype was seen many times. The chain recombines TRBV4-1 with TRBJ2-3; D is possibly TRBD2 (5 bases). The germline CDR1 and CDR2 sequences are MGHRA and YSYEKL. This CDR3 region has 16 residues. Trimming took off 2 bases at V and 1 base at J, with 13 bases between the two ends. CDR3 coding DNA: TGCGCCAGCAGCCAACAGTACCGGGATGGCACAGATACGCAGTATTTT. This sequence encodes CASSQQYRDGTDTQYF.

This clonotype was picked up many times. The J gene is TRBJ1-1, the V gene TRBV7-2; the match to TRBD1 covers 8 bases. Germline V gene data show CDR1 as SGHTA and CDR2 as FQGNSA. This CDR3 has 17 amino acids. Trimming took 5 bases from V and 1 from J; bases not matched to a gene: 12. CDR3 DNA: TGTGCCAGCAGCCTTATAGCCAGGACAGGGCAGAACACTGAAGCTTTCTTT. It translates to CASSLIARTGQNTEAFF.

The sample holds many counts of this clonotype. This chain uses TRBV10-3 with TRBJ1-1, with D possibly being TRBD1 (5 bases). Germline V CDR1 and CDR2: ENHRY, SYGVKD. Trimming left V 3 bases short and J 1 base short, with 12 bases between. This CDR3 has 15 amino acids. The CDR3 loop reads CAISERGTKNTEAFF. CDR3 in DNA: TGTGCCATCAGTGAACGGGGGACCAAGAACACTGAAGCTTTCTTT.

This clonotype was detected ten times or more. The chain combines TRBV27 with TRBJ2-2, with a tentative D call TRBD2 (6 bases). This CDR3 spans 15 amino acids. Trimming stripped 3 bases from V and 2 bases from J, with 10 bases between. CDR1 and CDR2 from the germline V gene are MNHEY and SMNVEV (reference sequence). CDR3 amino acids: CASSFRTTNTGELFF. CDR3 nucleotides: TGTGCCAGCAGTTTTAGGACTACAAACACCGGGGAGCTGTTTTTT.

In this sample, this clonotype turned up a few times. CDR3 bases: TGCAGCGTTGACGGGGAAGCGCAAGAGACCCAGTACTTC. Its translation: CSVDGEAQETQYF. The chain recombines TRBV29-1 with TRBJ2-5, with D perhaps TRBD2 (5 bases). Deletions cut 3 bases from V and 2 bases from J, with 10 bases between. This CDR3 contains 13 residues. Looked up from germline, CDR1 is SQVTM and CDR2 is ANQGSEA.

This clonotype was observed a handful of times. The CDR3 loop reads CASSQELGQGTGANVLTF. In nucleotides, the CDR3 is TGTGCCAGCAGCCAAGAGTTGGGACAGGGTACTGGGGCCAACGTCCTGACTTTC. The rearrangement joins TRBV3-1 to TRBJ2-6; TRBD1 matches at 9 bases. Germline loops: CDR1 LGHDT, CDR2 YNNKEL (reference sequence). The J segment lost 2 bases and the V segment lost 0 bases, leaving 5 bases of the junction unmatched. This CDR3 spans 18 amino acids.

About this clonotype itself: It may be a read error: a sequence one base away is much more abundant. The chain carries TRBV5-4 and TRBJ2-4; 12 positions agree with TRBD2. Germline CDR1 SGHNT, CDR2 YYREEE (reference sequence). With V trimmed by 4 bases and J by 10 bases, 12 bases remained unmatched. This CDR3 is built from 16 residues. The CDR3 loop reads CASSRRLAGEGKIQYF. The DNA of the CDR3 is TGTGCCAGCAGCCGTCGACTAGCGGGAGAGGGAAAAATTCAGTACTTC.

This clonotype was observed a handful of times. The rearrangement links TRBV11-1 to TRBJ2-1; D is possibly TRBD1 or TRBD2 (5 bases each). V lost 5 bases and J lost 10, with 15 bases in between. This CDR3 is 13 amino acids long. CDR1 and CDR2 from the germline V gene are SGHAT and FQDESV (reference sequence). The CDR3 is CASSRDPSREQFF. CDR3 DNA: TGTGCCAGCAGCCGGGACCCCTCGCGGGAGCAGTTCTTC.

This clonotype occurred many times. The V and J genes are TRBV11-2 and TRBJ2-3, with a tentative D call TRBD1 (6 bases). The CDR3 is made up of 15 amino acids. Germline V gene sequence: CDR1 SGHAT, CDR2 FQNNGV. The V gene lost 2 bases and the J gene lost 0 bases, with 9 bases spanning the gap. CDR3 in amino acids: CASSLNRASTDTQYF. The CDR3 nucleotides read TGTGCCAGCAGCTTAAACAGGGCGAGCACAGATACGCAGTATTTT.

This clonotype has more than one count but fewer than ten. This chain connects TRBV7-3 to TRBJ1-3; D might be TRBD1 (6 bases). The germline V gene has CDR1 SGHTA and CDR2 FQGTGA. Trimming pared 2 bases from V and 2 bases from J, leaving 16 bases between. This CDR3 comprises 17 residues. CDR3 sequence (DNA): TGTGCCAGCAGCTTATATCCCCGGGGGGCGCCTGGAAACACCATATATTTT. Its protein is CASSLYPRGAPGNTIYF.

This clonotype was seen ten or more times. The chain has TRBV29-1 and TRBJ2-6; no reliable D call. The CDR3 is 15 amino acids. V lost 1 base and J lost 0, with 7 bases in between. CDR1 and CDR2 (germline): SQVTM, ANQGSEA. This chain's CDR3 is CSVEAQSSGANVLTF. The CDR3 nucleotides read TGCAGCGTTGAAGCTCAGTCCTCTGGGGCCAACGTCCTGACTTTC.

In its sample, this clonotype was seen many times. The genes are TRBV6-6 and TRBJ1-1; tentatively, D is TRBD1 (6 bases). Trimming removed 8 bases at V and 0 bases at J, with 19 bases between. This CDR3 has 16 amino acids. Germline V gives CDR1 MNHNY, CDR2 SVGAGI (reference sequence). The CDR3 coding sequence is TGTGCCAGCCCTTTTCGGCAGGGACAAATGAACACTGAAGCTTTCTTT. Translating gives CASPFRQGQMNTEAFF.

This clonotype was recorded at least ten times. The chain has TRBV20-1 and TRBJ2-7, with a possible D match to TRBD1 (5 bases). V lost 5 bases and J lost 2, with 13 bases in between. Germline lookup yields CDR1 DFQATT and CDR2 SNEGSKA (reference sequence). The CDR3 is 13 residues long. The CDR3 sequence: CSAGAVSPYEQYF. The DNA for the CDR3 is TGCAGTGCTGGGGCGGTCAGTCCCTACGAGCAGTACTTC.

This clonotype was counted at least ten times. V gene TRBV20-1 combines with J gene TRBJ2-7; D ambiguous. The CDR3 is made up of 13 amino acids. In germline, CDR1 is DFQATT, CDR2 SNEGSKA (reference sequence). V lost 5 bases, J lost 0 bases, and 11 bases lay in between. The CDR3: CSARTVSSYEQYF. CDR3 bases: TGCAGTGCTCGGACGGTGAGCTCCTACGAGCAGTACTTC.

This clonotype came up many times. The V gene is TRBV4-2, the J gene TRBJ2-1; TRBD2 matches at 10 bases. Germline V gene sequence: CDR1 LGHNA, CDR2 YNFKEQ. Unmatched junction bases numbered 10, after V lost 2 bases and J lost 15 bases. The CDR3 runs 14 residues. DNA of the CDR3: TGTGCCAGCAGCCAACCGTTGAAGCGGGAGGGCCGGTTCTTC. Translation: CASSQPLKREGRFF.

Comment on this clonotype: Since a much larger clone is just one base distant, this may be a read error. V usage is TRBV30 and J usage is TRBJ2-1; possible D gene TRBD2, 6 bases. There are 15 residues in the CDR3. V lost 4 bases to trimming and J lost 5 bases, with 18 bases between them. Germline CDR1 GTSNPN, CDR2 SVGIG (reference sequence). The CDR3 coding sequence is TGTGCCTGGACCCAATTCGGAGGGACCCACAATGAGCAGTTCTTC. Its protein is CAWTQFGGTHNEQFF.

This clonotype was seen at least ten times. The gene calls are TRBV7-2 and TRBJ2-2; tentatively, D is TRBD1 (6 bases). The CDR3 is 15 residues long. Germline V gives CDR1 SGHTA, CDR2 FQGNSA. V shed 5 bases and J shed 6 bases, with 16 bases lying between them. The CDR3 protein is CASSAYKQGPGELFF. The CDR3 DNA follows: TGTGCCAGCAGCGCGTACAAACAGGGTCCCGGGGAGCTGTTTTTT. Using reference TRBV7-2 and TRBJ2-2 for the parts outside the CDR3, the full variable domain is GAGVSQSPSNKVTEKGKDVELRCDPISGHTALYWYRQSLGQGLEFLIYFQGNSAPDKSGLPSDRFSAERTGGSVSTLTIQRTQQEDSAVYLCASSAYKQGPGELFFGEGSRLTVL.

J is TRBJ2-7 and V is TRBV28, with D maybe TRBD2 (5 bases). CDR3 size: 13 residues. Germline V gene lookup returns CDR1 MDHEN and CDR2 SYDVKM. Trimming removed 6 bases at V and 4 bases at J, with 13 bases between. CDR3 bases: TGTGCCAGCAGACGGACTGGGATTTACGAGCAGTACTTC. Translation gives CASRRTGIYEQYF.

The genes are TRBV28 and TRBJ2-5; TRBD2 matches 8 bases. The junction had 17 bases not matched to a gene; V was cut back by 5 bases and J by 6 bases. The CDR3 covers 17 residues. Looked up from germline, CDR1 is MDHEN and CDR2 is SYDVKM. The CDR3 sequence is CASSRRPGLDLLKTQYF. Here the CDR3 DNA reads TGTGCCAGCAGTCGCCGTCCGGGACTAGATCTGCTTAAGACCCAGTACTTC.

This clonotype has ten or more counts. The V and J genes are TRBV7-9 and TRBJ2-2; TRBD2 might be the D (6 bases). Per germline, CDR1 SEHNR and CDR2 FQNEAQ (reference sequence). The CDR3 is 15 amino acids. V lost 3 bases and J lost 2, with 10 bases in between. CDR3 loop: CASSFAGRNTGELFF. The CDR3 DNA sequence: TGTGCCAGCAGCTTTGCCGGGAGAAACACCGGGGAGCTGTTTTTT.

J is TRBJ2-2 and V is TRBV7-9; D is undetermined. CDR1 is SEHNR, CDR2 FQNEAQ, per germline (reference sequence). This CDR3 contains 13 residues. The V end was cut by 6 bases, the J end by 5 bases, with 10 bases between. CDR3 DNA sequence: TGTGCCAGCAGTCAGAGTGTGACCGGGGAGCTGTTTTTT. Its translation is CASSQSVTGELFF. The full variable domain, with the rest looked up from reference TRBV7-9 and TRBJ2-2, is DTGVSQNPRHKITKRGQNVTFRCDPISEHNRLYWYRQTLGQGPEFLTYFQNEAQLEKSRLLSDRFSAERPKGSFSTLEIQRTEQGDSAMYLCASSQSVTGELFFGEGSRLTVL.

This clonotype has at least ten counts. The chain has TRBV3-1 and TRBJ2-3, with 10 bases aligning to TRBD2. The V gene end was trimmed by 10 bases and the J gene end by 3 bases; junction bases not matched to a gene: 7. CDR1 is LGHDT and CDR2 is YNNKEL in the germline V gene (reference sequence). The CDR3 is 14 amino acids. In DNA form, the CDR3 reads TGTGCCACCAGGAGGACTAGCGGAACAGATACGCAGTATTTT. Its translation is CATRRTSGTDTQYF.

This clonotype came up many times. V gene TRBV5-6 combines with J gene TRBJ2-1; weak D call: TRBD1 (6 bases). The germline V gene encodes CDR1 SGHDT and CDR2 YYEEEE. The CDR3 spans 13 residues. Trimming shortened V by 2 bases and J by 9 bases, and 12 bases separated the two germline ends. Here the CDR3 reads CASSFTGLVEQFF. The CDR3 bases are TGTGCCAGCAGCTTTACAGGGTTGGTTGAGCAGTTCTTC.

This clonotype was seen a handful of times. The chain employs TRBV10-3 and TRBJ2-7; weak D call: TRBD2 (6 bases). Trimming took 0 bases from V and 5 from J, leaving 14 bases between them. Germline CDR1 is ENHRY and CDR2 is SYGVKD. The CDR3 consists of 15 residues. CDR3 DNA: TGTGCCATCAGTGAGTCATCTAGCGCCGGGGACGAGCAGTACTTC. It codes for CAISESSSAGDEQYF.

This clonotype came up many times. CDR3 sequence: CASSHGRDYEQYF. CDR3 nucleotides: TGTGCCAGCAGCCACGGACGGGACTACGAGCAGTACTTC. The rearrangement uses TRBV3-1 and TRBJ2-7; weak D call: TRBD2 (5 bases). The CDR3 has 13 residues. Germline CDR1 and CDR2: LGHDT and YNNKEL (reference sequence). Trimming pared 3 bases from V and 3 bases from J, leaving 9 bases between.

The V call is TRBV29-1, the J call TRBJ1-1; maybe TRBD1 (6 bases). The CDR3 runs 15 residues. Germline V gives CDR1 SQVTM, CDR2 ANQGSEA. The V and J ends lost 6 bases and 1 base respectively, with 18 bases between them. CDR3 sequence reads: CSVHPSDRPNTEAFF. The CDR3 DNA is TGCAGCGTCCACCCTTCCGACAGGCCGAACACTGAAGCTTTCTTT.

This clonotype was seen a handful of times. The genes are TRBV4-1 and TRBJ1-5; D is unclear. In germline, CDR1 is MGHRA, CDR2 YSYEKL. V dropped 0 bases and J dropped 7 bases, with 7 bases sitting between them. This CDR3 contains 13 residues. The CDR3 coding sequence is TGCGCCAGCAGCCAAGATTATTCGCAGCCCCAGCATTTT. Residues: CASSQDYSQPQHF.